Following are 5 T cell receptor beta chains from one sample sequenced in a study of early T cells in non-severe SARS-CoV-2 infection. Using its own MiXCR run on the 5' RACE reads, TCRdb lists one record per CDR3 protein. Here the sample spans around 63,000 distinct CDR3 sequences, 13% being singletons. Input material: whole blood. These TCRs come from an adult who was a healthcare worker with PCR-confirmed SARS-CoV-2 infection or an uninfected control (not recorded which).

The table lists this clonotype with a few counts. The chain carries TRBV3-1 and TRBJ2-3; D may be TRBD2 (6 bases). Trimming cost V 7 bases and J 2 bases, with 16 bases left between them. The CDR3 runs to 15 residues. Germline-derived CDR1 and CDR2 are LGHDT and YNNKEL (reference sequence). The CDR3 sequence is CASTNGGGVTDTQYF. The CDR3 DNA follows: TGTGCCAGCACCAACGGGGGAGGCGTCACAGATACGCAGTATTTT.

This clonotype was seen ten or more times. J is TRBJ2-7 and V is TRBV11-2; D perhaps matches TRBD1 (7 bases). CDR3 length equals 19 residues. Deletions cut 6 bases from V and 1 base from J, with 28 bases between. In germline, CDR1 is SGHAT, CDR2 FQNNGV. This CDR3 is CASRGPRINKTGRSYEQYF. The CDR3 region has the DNA TGTGCCAGCAGGGGACCTCGCATCAATAAGACAGGGAGGTCCTACGAGCAGTACTTC.

This clonotype appeared many times. The J gene is TRBJ2-3, the V gene TRBV5-8; maybe TRBD2 (5 bases). V dropped 2 bases and J dropped 4 bases, with 11 bases sitting between them. This CDR3 contains 14 residues. Germline V gene data show CDR1 as SGHTS and CDR2 as YDEGEE. CDR3 DNA: TGTGCCAGCAGCTTTAGGTCTAGCCCAGATACGCAGTATTTT. Translated: CASSFRSSPDTQYF.

This clonotype was seen ten or more times. This chain connects TRBV2 to TRBJ2-6; 8 bases line up with TRBD1. Trimming at V came to 10 bases and at J to 0 bases, leaving 8 bases not matched to a gene. Germline loops: CDR1 SNHLY, CDR2 FYNNEI. CDR3 length: 16 amino acids. The chain's CDR3 is CATGGTGDSGANVLTF. In nucleotides, the CDR3 is TGTGCCACCGGAGGGACAGGTGACTCTGGGGCCAACGTCCTGACTTTC. Together with reference TRBV2 and TRBJ2-6, the CDR3 gives the full variable domain: EPEVTQTPSHQVTQMGQEVILRCVPISNHLYFYWYRQILGQKVEFLVSFYNNEISEKSEIFDDQFSVERPDGSNFTLKIRSTKLEDSAMYFCATGGTGDSGANVLTFGAGSRLTVL.

The chain is built from TRBV7-8 and TRBJ1-2; no clear D gene. The V end was cut by 1 base, the J end by 4 bases, with 10 bases between. Germline values: CDR1 SGHVS, CDR2 FQNEAQ. The CDR3 extends over 14 amino acids. The CDR3 protein is CASSLGARGYGYTF. The CDR3 region has the DNA TGTGCCAGCAGCTTAGGGGCGCGAGGCTATGGCTACACCTTC.